One sample yielded the 7 T cell receptor beta chains listed below, sequenced in a study of cytomegalovirus exposure and HLA in healthy donors (dated by TCRdb to about 2017). Libraries were prepared through the immunoSEQ multiplex PCR assay. TCRdb mirrors the immuneACCESS table, restricted to in-frame sequences. Some clones are absent from its copies; in checked studies, under half trace to an unresolved V gene, and the reason for the others is unknown. The table for this sample lists about 200,000 clones; 70% to 85% of them were counted only once. Roughly an eighth of the sample is held by the ten biggest clonotypes. The specimen sequenced was PBMCs. Receptor source: a woman in her 30s in good health and CMV-seropositive.

This rearrangement joins TRBV7-9 to TRBJ2-1, with 9 bases identical to TRBD1. The CDR3 length is 15 residues. The J segment lost 7 bases and the V segment lost 5 bases, leaving 9 bases of the junction unmatched. Germline V lookup: CDR1 SEHNR, CDR2 FQNEAQ (reference sequence). CDR3 nucleotides: TGTGCCAGCAGCCCAGGGACAGGGTTCTCGAATGAGCAGTTCTTC. Protein sequence: CASSPGTGFSNEQFF. The entire variable domain, with the rest obtained from reference TRBV7-9 and TRBJ2-1, is as follows: DTGVSQNPRHKITKRGQNVTFRCDPISEHNRLYWYRQTLGQGPEFLTYFQNEAQLEKSRLLSDRFSAERPKGSFSTLEIQRTEQGDSAMYLCASSPGTGFSNEQFFGPGTRLTVL.

V and J are TRBV15 and TRBJ2-1, with D possibly being TRBD2 (5 bases). Between the trimmed V and J ends, which lost 0 bases and 5 bases, there was a span of 11 bases. The CDR3 extends over 15 amino acids. Germline V gene data show CDR1 as LNHNV and CDR2 as YYDKDF (reference sequence). The CDR3 reads CATSRDKEVHNEQFF. CDR3 sequence (DNA): TGTGCCACCAGCAGAGATAAGGAGGTTCACAATGAGCAGTTCTTC.

V gene TRBV16 combines with J gene TRBJ1-4; D perhaps matches TRBD1 (6 bases). Trimming took 3 bases from V and 4 from J, leaving 9 bases between them. From germline, CDR1 is KGHSY and CDR2 FQNENV. The CDR3 is made up of 14 amino acids. The CDR3 loop reads CASSQRGINEKLFF. For the CDR3, the DNA is TGTGCCAGCAGCCAGAGGGGGATTAATGAAAAACTGTTTTTT.

The J gene is TRBJ1-5, the V gene TRBV6-5, with no clear D. CDR3 size: 14 residues. Germline lookup yields CDR1 MNHEY and CDR2 SVGAGI. Trimming stripped 4 bases from V and 1 base from J, with 8 bases between. The CDR3 nucleotides are TGTGCCAGCAGTTTGGGCAGGAGCAATCAGCCCCAGCATTTT. Translating it yields CASSLGRSNQPQHF.

The chain has TRBV5-4 and TRBJ2-1; 12 bases agree with TRBD1. Germline CDR1 reads SGHNT; CDR2 reads YYREEE (reference sequence). The J segment lost 7 bases and the V segment lost 4 bases, leaving 3 bases of the junction unmatched. The CDR3 runs 14 residues. This CDR3 is CASSRGQGANEQFF. CDR3 DNA sequence: TGTGCCAGCAGCCGGGGACAGGGGGCGAATGAGCAGTTCTTC.

The chain uses TRBV10-1 and TRBJ2-2, with TRBD1 matching over 7 bases. Germline V gives CDR1 WNHNN, CDR2 SYGVQD (reference sequence). The CDR3 sequence is 13 residues long. V gave up 7 bases and J gave up 5 bases; unmatched junction bases: 4. CDR3 amino acids: CASMAGGTGELFF. The CDR3 DNA is TGCGCCAGCATGGCAGGGGGAACCGGGGAGCTGTTTTTT.

V usage is TRBV7-2 and J usage is TRBJ2-7; maybe TRBD1 (6 bases). Germline V CDR1 and CDR2: SGHTA, FQGNSA. The CDR3 runs to 17 residues. With 8 bases removed from V and 4 bases from J, the gap between germline ends came to 27 bases. The CDR3 reads CASSPRAPDSVFYEQYF. CDR3 coding DNA: TGTGCCAGCTCCCCAAGGGCCCCGGACAGTGTGTTTTACGAGCAGTACTTC.